The TCR beta chain described here comes from a study of T cells in Graves' hyperthyroidism and ophthalmopathy. Study-wide results and limits: Separation of ophthalmopathy from stable hyperthyroidism was achieved by a 13 V-J model.

Concerning this clonotype itself: Its specificity is unknown. A much larger clone is a single base away; this may be a read error.

CDR3 length: 16 amino acids. Blood dates from first hyperthyroidism diagnosis, before any ophthalmopathy symptoms. RNA transcripts gave rise to amplified TCR beta CDR3 regions. HTBI primers were the set used in a first-round RT-PCR of the TCR CDR3. TCRdb reanalysed the multiplex PCR reads using MiXCR and keeps one entry per CDR3 protein. In the table there are a few hundred thousand distinct CDR3 sequences, more than 11% of which are singletons. This clonotype was sampled from a woman under 40 with Graves' hyperthyroidism that later progressed to Graves' ophthalmopathy. This chain uses TRBV12-3 or TRBV12-4 with TRBJ1-5; possible D gene TRBD1, 6 bases. Sequencing was done on a sample of blood. DNA for the CDR3: TGTGCCAGCAGTCCCGGGACACTAGTCTTCAATCAGTCCCAGCATTTT. Translation gives CASSPGTLVFNQSQHF.